What follows describes a single TCR beta chain. The antigen is unknown. CDR1 is SGHRS and CDR2 is YFSETQ in the germline V gene. The CDR3 sequence is 13 residues long. V was pared by 0 bases and J by 10 bases, with 11 bases between. This sample was included in a study of T-cell reconstitution after alpha-beta-depleted transplantation in children. Findings of the study overall: Newly generated T cells supplied most T-cell counts and diversity one year post-transplant. Some patients' high day-60 TCRbeta diversity was attributed to recipient cells surviving conditioning. By about two months after transplant, alpha-beta T cells reportedly arose from several hundred graft clones that had expanded.

A library of TCRbeta sequences, prepared with unique molecular identifiers, was generated. TCRdb re-called the PCR reads with MiXCR, one entry per CDR3 protein. The sample has 530,000 or so distinct CDR3 sequences, roughly 27% seen once. J is TRBJ1-5 and V is TRBV5-1; perhaps TRBD1 as D (5 bases). This material consisted of PBMCs, taken before TCRalphabeta/CD19-depleted stem cell transplant. The receptor was isolated from a boy younger than two with Wiskott-Aldrich syndrome, due to receive a stem cell transplant. The DNA for the CDR3 is TGCGCCAGCAGCTTGGATGCGGGGCGACCCCAGCATTTT. It specifies CASSLDAGRPQHF. The full variable domain, with the rest looked up from reference TRBV5-1 and TRBJ1-5, is KAGVTQTPRYLIKTRGQQVTLSCSPISGHRSVSWYQQTPGQGLQFLFEYFSETQRNKGNFPGRFSGRQFSNSRSEMNVSTLELGDSALYLCASSLDAGRPQHFGDGTRLSIL.